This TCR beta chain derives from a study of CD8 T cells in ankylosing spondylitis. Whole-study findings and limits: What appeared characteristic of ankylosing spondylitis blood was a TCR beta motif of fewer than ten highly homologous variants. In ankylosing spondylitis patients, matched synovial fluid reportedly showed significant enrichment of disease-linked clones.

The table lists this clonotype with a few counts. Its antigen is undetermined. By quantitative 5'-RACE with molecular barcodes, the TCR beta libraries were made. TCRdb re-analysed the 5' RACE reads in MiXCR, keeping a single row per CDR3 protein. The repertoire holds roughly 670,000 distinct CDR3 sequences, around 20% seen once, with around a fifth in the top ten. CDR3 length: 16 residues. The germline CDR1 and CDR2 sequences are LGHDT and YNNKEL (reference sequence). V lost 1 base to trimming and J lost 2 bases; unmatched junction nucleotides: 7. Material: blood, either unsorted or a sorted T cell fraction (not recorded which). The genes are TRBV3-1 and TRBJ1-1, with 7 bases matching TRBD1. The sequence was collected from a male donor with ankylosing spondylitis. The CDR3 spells CASSQVFRQGNTEAFF. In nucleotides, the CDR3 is TGTGCCAGCAGCCAAGTATTTAGACAGGGAAACACTGAAGCTTTCTTT.